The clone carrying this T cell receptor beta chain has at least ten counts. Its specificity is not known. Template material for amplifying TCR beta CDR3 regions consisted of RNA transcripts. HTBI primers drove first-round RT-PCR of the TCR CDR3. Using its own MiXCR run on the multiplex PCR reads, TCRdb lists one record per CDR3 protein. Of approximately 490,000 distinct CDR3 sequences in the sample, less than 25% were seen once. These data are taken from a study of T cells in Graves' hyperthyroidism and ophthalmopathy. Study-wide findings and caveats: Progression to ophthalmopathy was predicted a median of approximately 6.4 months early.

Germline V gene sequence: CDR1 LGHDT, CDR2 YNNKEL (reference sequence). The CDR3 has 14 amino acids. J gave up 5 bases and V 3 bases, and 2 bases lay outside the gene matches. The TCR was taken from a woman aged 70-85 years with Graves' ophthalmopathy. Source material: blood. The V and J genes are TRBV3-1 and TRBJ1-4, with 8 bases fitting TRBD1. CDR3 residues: CASSHGQGNEKLFF. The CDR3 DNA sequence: TGTGCCAGCAGCCACGGACAGGGCAATGAAAAACTGTTTTTT.